The 12 T cell receptor beta chains below come from one sample, sequenced in a study of T cells in Graves' hyperthyroidism and ophthalmopathy. Regions amplified from RNA transcripts were the TCR beta CDR3 regions. With the HTBI primer set, the TCR CDR3 went through a first round of RT-PCR. TCRdb recomputed calls from the multiplex PCR reads with MiXCR, one row per CDR3 protein. This sample carries about 660,000 distinct CDR3 sequences, roughly 46% of them seen once, and the ten largest clones take under 8%. Sequencing was done on a sample of peripheral blood or thyroid tissue (not recorded which). The origin of the receptors is an adult man with Graves' disease, either hyperthyroidism or ophthalmopathy (not recorded which).

The table lists this clonotype with many counts. The chain is built from TRBV9 and TRBJ1-1; D gene unclear. Trimming took 0 bases from V and 1 from J, leaving 4 bases between them. The CDR3 is 13 residues long. The germline CDR1 and CDR2 sequences are SGDLS and YYNGEE. CDR3 sequence: CASSVEWNTEAFF. As DNA, the CDR3 is TGTGCCAGCAGCGTAGAATGGAACACTGAAGCTTTCTTT.

This clonotype has at least ten counts. This chain connects TRBV7-9 to TRBJ2-5; 8 nucleotides agree with TRBD1. This CDR3 spans 13 amino acids. V shed 1 base, J shed 10 bases, and the junction held 5 bases outside the gene matches. CDR1 is SEHNR, CDR2 FQNEAQ, per germline (reference sequence). The CDR3 DNA sequence: TGTGCCAGCAGCTTAGGACAGGGGAACATCCAGTACTTC. This sequence encodes CASSLGQGNIQYF. The full variable domain, its missing parts supplied by reference TRBV7-9 and TRBJ2-5, is DTGVSQNPRHKITKRGQNVTFRCDPISEHNRLYWYRQTLGQGPEFLTYFQNEAQLEKSRLLSDRFSAERPKGSFSTLEIQRTEQGDSAMYLCASSLGQGNIQYFGPGTRLLVL.

The table lists this clonotype with many counts. This chain links TRBV2 with TRBJ1-5; TRBD1 matches 7 bases. The CDR3 spans 13 residues. V gave up 7 bases and J gave up 2 bases; unmatched junction bases: 2. The germline V gene has CDR1 SNHLY and CDR2 FYNNEI. The CDR3 protein is CASNGQGNQPQHF. CDR3 sequence (DNA): TGTGCCAGCAATGGACAGGGCAATCAGCCCCAGCATTTT.

This clonotype was observed a handful of times. This rearrangement joins TRBV10-3 to TRBJ1-2; D remains unclear. CDR1 and CDR2 (germline): ENHRY, SYGVKD. V lost 3 bases, J lost 4 bases, and 15 bases lay in between. There are 15 residues in the CDR3. Written as DNA, the CDR3 is TGTGCCATCAGTGAAGCGACTACCCCCTTCTATGGCTACACCTTC. Translated, it gives CAISEATTPFYGYTF.

The rearrangement links TRBV7-9 to TRBJ1-1, with D perhaps TRBD1 (5 bases). The CDR3 sequence is 12 residues long. Germline CDR1 SEHNR, CDR2 FQNEAQ (reference sequence). Trimming took 4 bases from V and 9 from J, leaving 12 bases between them. The CDR3 nucleotides read TGTGCCAGCAGCTCGCTCGGGGGGAAAGCTTTCTTT. Translating gives CASSSLGGKAFF. The full variable domain, in which reference TRBV7-9 and TRBJ1-1 provide the parts outside the CDR3, is DTGVSQNPRHKITKRGQNVTFRCDPISEHNRLYWYRQTLGQGPEFLTYFQNEAQLEKSRLLSDRFSAERPKGSFSTLEIQRTEQGDSAMYLCASSSLGGKAFFGQGTRLTVV.

The CDR3 loop is CASSQRQNNQPQHF. CDR3 bases: TGCGCCAGCAGCCAACGACAGAATAATCAGCCCCAGCATTTT. V is TRBV4-1 and J is TRBJ1-5; D is possibly TRBD1 (5 bases). Looked up from germline, CDR1 is MGHRA and CDR2 is YSYEKL. The CDR3 has 14 residues. V was pared by 2 bases and J by 4 bases, with 9 bases between.

This chain uses TRBV5-8 with TRBJ2-2, with 10 bases lining up with TRBD1. Germline CDR1 SGHTS, CDR2 YDEGEE. V was pared by 5 bases and J by 5 bases, with 3 bases of the junction left unmatched. CDR3 size: 14 residues. In DNA form, the CDR3 reads TGTGCCAGCAGACCGGGACAGGGGACCGGGGAGCTGTTTTTT. Protein sequence: CASRPGQGTGELFF. Based on the CDR3 plus reference TRBV5-8 and TRBJ2-2, the full variable domain is EAGVTQSPTHLIKTRGQQATLRCSPISGHTSVYWYQQALGLGLQFLLWYDEGEERNRGNFPPRFSGRQFPNYSSELNVNALELEDSALYLCASRPGQGTGELFFGEGSRLTVL.

Concerning this clonotype itself: A junction end diverges from the germline sequence, so it may reflect a read error. The chain carries TRBV7-9 and TRBJ1-1; D unresolved. The CDR3 consists of 14 residues. Germline V CDR1 and CDR2: SEHNR, FQNEAQ (reference sequence). The CDR3 DNA is TGTGTCAGCAGCCCCAGACCCTACGGTGTTGAAGCTTTCTTT. This codes for CVSSPRPYGVEAFF.

This clonotype was counted a single time. In DNA, the CDR3 is TGTGCCAGCAGCCAAAAACTAGGCATTGAACTCTACGAGCAGTACTTC. It is translated as CASSQKLGIELYEQYF. The V call is TRBV7-9, the J call TRBJ2-7; a weak D match, TRBD2 (5 bases). The germline V and J ends were trimmed by 5 bases and 3 bases, with 20 bases remaining between them. The CDR3 is 16 residues long. Germline CDR1 SEHNR, CDR2 FQNEAQ (reference sequence). Complete variable domain (other parts from reference TRBV7-9 and TRBJ2-7): DTGVSQNPRHKITKRGQNVTFRCDPISEHNRLYWYRQTLGQGPEFLTYFQNEAQLEKSRLLSDRFSAERPKGSFSTLEIQRTEQGDSAMYLCASSQKLGIELYEQYFGPGTRLTVT.

Turning to this clonotype: Given a much more abundant clone one base away, this may be a read error. This chain connects TRBV7-9 to TRBJ2-5; D not resolved. The CDR3 has 13 amino acids. From germline, CDR1 is SEHNR and CDR2 FQNEAQ (reference sequence). CDR3 region: CVSSLDPKETQYF. The CDR3 DNA follows: TGTGTCAGCAGCTTGGACCCAAAAGAGACCCAGTACTTC.

The V and J genes are TRBV29-1 and TRBJ1-2; TRBD1 matches 8 bases. The V gene's germline CDR1 is SQVTM and CDR2 ANQGSEA. The junction had 7 bases not matched to a gene; V was cut back by 4 bases and J by 6 bases. The CDR3 is 13 residues long. CDR3 sequence: CSVAGDRRDGYTF. DNA for the CDR3: TGCAGCGTTGCCGGGGACAGGAGGGATGGCTACACCTTC.

The chain recombines TRBV29-1 with TRBJ1-4; 11 bases are shared with TRBD1. The CDR3 has 15 residues. Germline loops: CDR1 SQVTM, CDR2 ANQGSEA. V trimming: 4 bases; J trimming: 8 bases; junction bases outside the gene matches: 9. CDR3 DNA sequence: TGCAGCGTTGGCGGACAGGGGGCGGCCGGCGAAAAACTGTTTTTT. This sequence encodes CSVGGQGAAGEKLFF.